The rows below give T cell receptor beta chains drawn from one sample of a study of breast tumors, draining lymph nodes, adjacent tissues. TCRdb reanalysed the multiplex PCR reads using MiXCR and keeps one entry per CDR3 protein. This repertoire shows about 94,000 distinct CDR3 sequences, approximately 28% found once; its top ten account for more than 8%. Sequences were obtained from axillary lymph node tissue. The source is a female donor with breast cancer. Some clones in this sample may be carry-over from other donors' samples. The CDR3 runs from the conserved cysteine through the conserved F or W. Each record gives: clone size, J gene, V gene, CDR3 protein. Size is omitted from some rows. Given values are once, few, many or a class for expanded clones.

>many|TRBJ2-7|TRBV11-3
CASSSGGGVTYEQYF
>many|TRBJ2-1|TRBV10-1
CASSSGRQFF
>few|TRBJ2-5|TRBV11-2
CASSLDGGGRDQETQYF
>once|TRBJ1-3|TRBV12-3/TRBV12-4
CASSLAGTGNTIYF
>many|TRBJ2-1|TRBV19
CASSMGQDYNEQFF
>many|TRBJ2-7|TRBV7-8
CASSLGTSRLVDEQYF
>many|TRBJ1-5|TRBV12-3/TRBV12-4
CASSLGGINQPQHF
>many|TRBJ2-1|TRBV20-1
CSARDPQGQGQFF
>many|TRBJ1-2|TRBV27
CASRGLGGNYGYTF
>NA|TRBJ1-6|TRBV20-1
CSATAGHRDSPLHF
>many|TRBJ1-5|TRBV28
CASSKGQGRQPQHF
>NA|TRBJ2-2|TRBV6-1
CASSPGLAVRGSGELFF
>NA|TRBJ1-4|TRBV7-2
CASSPLWSSGTTNEKLFF
>NA|TRBJ2-1|TRBV29-1
CSVEYWNNEQFF
>many|TRBJ1-5|TRBV12-3/TRBV12-4
CASSLGQGASNQPQHF
>many|TRBJ2-7|TRBV15
CATSSKISGSPAYEQYF
>many|TRBJ1-2|TRBV29-1
CSVGSMDNYGYTF
>many|TRBJ2-7|TRBV20-1
CSARGLTVTYEQYF
>NA|TRBJ2-7|TRBV20-1
CSARDHCGGERYF
>NA|TRBJ1-6|TRBV5-1
CASSLVGSSYHSPLHF
>once|TRBJ2-7|TRBV15
CATSRASGRGYEQHF
>many|TRBJ2-1|TRBV7-9
CASSPHGTSYNEQFF
>many|TRBJ1-1|TRBV7-2
CASSFYQNTEAFF
>NA|TRBJ2-2|TRBV29-1
CSALGAETRAAGELFF
>many|TRBJ1-2|TRBV5-6
CASSLFGSGVGYTF
>many|TRBJ2-7|TRBV18
CASSPGTGGEQYF
>many|TRBJ1-6|TRBV20-1
CSARDQSGGTSPLHF
>many|TRBJ2-1|TRBV4-3
CASSRDRNYNEQFF
>NA|TRBJ2-1|TRBV5-8
CASRGRREGSNEQFF
>many|TRBJ2-5|TRBV6-6
CASSPRVIETQYF
>NA|TRBJ1-5|TRBV15
CATSRDQGAYEHF
>many|TRBJ1-2|TRBV5-8
CASSRTGFESHGYTF
>many|TRBJ2-2|TRBV5-8
CASSLAIAGVLGELFF
>many|TRBJ1-5|TRBV5-6
CASSLSGQPQHF
>few|TRBJ1-1|TRBV6-1
CATLSGVGMNTEAFF
>many|TRBJ1-5|TRBV30
CAWSAVDQPQHF
>many|TRBJ2-3|TRBV10-3
CAIRTSASTDTQYF
>many|TRBJ1-5|TRBV20-1
CSASPGFDQPQHF
>NA|TRBJ1-5|TRBV20-1
CSASGQSSYEQYFGRENQPQHF
>many|TRBJ1-2|TRBV20-1
CSAGAGTIIEGYTF
>many|TRBJ2-5|TRBV7-9
CASSSLGFIETQYF
>NA|TRBJ2-2|TRBV10-3
CASSTETGSGNTGELFF
>NA|TRBJ2-3|TRBV5-6
CASYRWGLANEQYF
>NA|TRBJ2-5|TRBV20-1
CNAVQGQETPYF
>many|TRBJ2-5|TRBV19
CASSIGATRWETQYF
>many|TRBJ1-5|TRBV5-5
CASSLGTGLNQPQHF
>many|TRBJ2-7|TRBV12-3/TRBV12-4
CASRQDNSYEQYF
>NA|TRBJ1-3|TRBV29-1
CSVEGNTIYF
>few|TRBJ1-1|TRBV5-1
CASSLDGGARTEAFF
>NA|TRBJ2-1|TRBV7-2
CASSFGLAGMNEQPF
>NA|TRBJ1-2|TRBV7-9
CASSQLGGYTF
>NA|TRBJ2-7|TRBV2
CASSEIRDTYEQYF
>NA|TRBJ2-6|TRBV24-1
CATSEAYGANVLTF
>many|TRBJ1-6|TRBV5-1
CASSESDRGAYNSPLHF
>many|TRBJ2-5|TRBV25-1
CASSDFRQGEETQYF
>NA|TRBJ2-7|TRBV3-1
CASSPWPGAGYEQYF
>NA|TRBJ1-2|TRBV4-2
CASSHRGQYGYTF